One and the same sample provided the 26 T cell receptor beta chains below, sequenced in a study of blood T cell repertoires in COVID-19. The protocol was immunoSEQ multiplex PCR, while the TCRdb copy is restricted to in-frame clones and leaves out a portion. The repertoire holds roughly 570,000 clones, with 85% to 90% as singletons. What was sequenced was peripheral blood. The receptors stem from a woman between 45 and 65 years old with COVID-19, enrolled during active disease.

V gene TRBV11-3 combines with J gene TRBJ1-4; 9 bases match TRBD1. V lost 6 bases, J lost 8 bases, and 4 bases stayed unmatched. Per germline, CDR1 SGHNT and CDR2 YENEEA. The CDR3 consists of 13 residues. This CDR3 reads CASRDRGREKLFF. The DNA of the CDR3 is TGTGCCAGCAGGGACAGGGGAAGAGAAAAACTGTTTTTT.

This chain connects TRBV12-5 to TRBJ1-1, with a possible D match to TRBD1 (5 bases). V was shortened by 4 bases and J by 1 base, with 13 bases between the two germline ends. The CDR3 is 15 residues long. CDR1 and CDR2 from the germline V gene are LGHNT and FRNRAP. This CDR3 reads CASGSWGGENTEAFF. CDR3 DNA: TGTGCTAGTGGTTCATGGGGGGGTGAGAACACTGAAGCTTTCTTT.

The CDR3 DNA reads as TGTGCCAGCAGTGAACCTGGGAGCGTTCAAAACTATGGCTACACCTTC. This sequence encodes CASSEPGSVQNYGYTF. This chain joins TRBV25-1 and TRBJ1-2; D not resolved. Trimming removed 2 bases at V and 2 bases at J, with 15 bases between. CDR3 length: 16 amino acids. Germline V gene sequence: CDR1 MGHDK, CDR2 SYGVNS.

This clone came up a few times. The chain employs TRBV5-6 and TRBJ1-5; no firm D call. V was shortened by 0 bases and J by 10 bases, with 8 bases between the two germline ends. The germline V gene has CDR1 SGHDT and CDR2 YYEEEE. The CDR3 totals 12 residues. The CDR3 is CASSLAGFPQHF. The CDR3 coding sequence is TGTGCCAGCAGCTTGGCCGGGTTCCCCCAGCATTTT.

V usage is TRBV12-2 and J usage is TRBJ2-4; the D call in the table, TRBD1, was not verified against the DNA. TRBV12-2 is flagged as a pseudogene. The CDR3 runs 16 residues. The CDR3 reads CASRSLTGVNQGIQYF. In DNA form, the CDR3 reads TGTGCAAGTCGCTCGCTGACAGGGGTCAATCAAGGCATTCAGTACTTC.

The chain uses TRBV24-1 and TRBJ2-1; 10 bases align to TRBD1. CDR1 is KGHDR and CDR2 is SFDVKD in the germline V gene. J gave up 7 bases and V 3 bases, and 11 bases lay outside the gene matches. CDR3 length equals 17 residues. As DNA, the CDR3 is TGTGCCACCAGTGATCCTTCGAGGACAGGGGGAAGAAATGAGCAGTTCTTC. Protein: CATSDPSRTGGRNEQFF.

The rearrangement joins TRBV6-1 to TRBJ1-2, with D unclear. The CDR3 covers 12 residues. CDR1 MNHNS and CDR2 SASEGT come from the germline V gene. With 3 bases removed from V and 8 bases from J, the gap between germline ends came to 10 bases. Here the CDR3 reads CASSDRHGGYTF. The CDR3 DNA is TGTGCCAGCAGTGATCGGCACGGGGGCTACACCTTC.

This sequence joins TRBV6-5 and TRBJ1-6; D is ambiguous. The germline gives CDR1 MNHEY, CDR2 SVGAGI. The ends were cut back, 2 bases at V and 12 bases at J, with 11 bases in the middle. The CDR3 contains 13 residues. CDR3 sequence (DNA): TGTGCCAGCAGTTACGAGGCACGGGGACCCCTCCACTTT. Protein: CASSYEARGPLHF.

This chain's CDR3 is CASSPRGVGEDAEKLFF. Here the CDR3 DNA reads TGTGCCAGCAGCCCCCGTGGCGTGGGTGAGGATGCCGAAAAACTGTTTTTT. The V call is TRBV4-2, the J call TRBJ1-4; no clear D gene. The germline V and J ends were trimmed by 4 bases and 8 bases, with 23 bases remaining between them. This CDR3 is 17 amino acids long. Germline V lookup: CDR1 LGHNA, CDR2 YNFKEQ.

The V call is TRBV5-1, the J call TRBJ2-7; weak D call: TRBD2 (5 bases). This CDR3 has 14 residues. The germline V and J ends were trimmed by 5 bases and 2 bases, with 14 bases remaining between them. Germline loops: CDR1 SGHRS, CDR2 YFSETQ. CDR3 residues: CASREAHGAYEQYF. The CDR3 nucleotides read TGCGCCAGCAGGGAAGCCCACGGGGCCTACGAGCAGTACTTC. The variable domain in full, with the rest retrieved from reference TRBV5-1 and TRBJ2-7, is KAGVTQTPRYLIKTRGQQVTLSCSPISGHRSVSWYQQTPGQGLQFLFEYFSETQRNKGNFPGRFSGRQFSNSRSEMNVSTLELGDSALYLCASREAHGAYEQYFGPGTRLTVT.

The chain employs TRBV9 and TRBJ1-4; D perhaps matches TRBD1 (6 bases). The V end lost 4 bases, the J end lost 7 bases, and 17 bases lay between the germline ends. This CDR3 is built from 15 residues. The germline gives CDR1 SGDLS, CDR2 YYNGEE. CDR3 region: CASSLTGNLGEKLFF. The CDR3, as DNA: TGTGCCAGCAGCTTAACAGGGAATTTGGGTGAAAAACTGTTTTTT.

This clone appeared a single time. The genes are TRBV6-5 and TRBJ2-7, with 9 bases that match TRBD1. Germline V gene data show CDR1 as MNHEY and CDR2 as SVGAGI. The CDR3 is 16 residues long. J was trimmed by 3 bases and V by 4 bases; bases with no gene match: 10. CDR3 in amino acids: CASSSLRDRVGYEQYF. In DNA form, the CDR3 reads TGTGCCAGCAGTTCCCTCCGGGACAGGGTGGGCTACGAGCAGTACTTC.

The chain is built from TRBV11-2 and TRBJ2-7, with D possibly TRBD1 on 6 matching bases. Germline lookup yields CDR1 SGHAT and CDR2 FQNNGV. V lost 5 bases and J lost 3, with 8 bases in between. There are 12 residues in the CDR3. The CDR3 reads CASSATGYEQYF. The CDR3 DNA reads as TGTGCCAGCAGCGCGACAGGCTACGAGCAGTACTTC. Full variable domain (remainder filled in from reference TRBV11-2 and TRBJ2-7): EAGVAQSPRYKIIEKRQSVAFWCNPISGHATLYWYQQILGQGPKLLIQFQNNGVVDDSQLPKDRFSAERLKGVDSTLKIQPAKLEDSAVYLCASSATGYEQYFGPGTRLTVT.

Points on this clone: In the same sample, other DNA sequences code for this CDR3. The chain combines TRBV27 with TRBJ2-2; D might be TRBD1 or TRBD2, each matching 9 bases. Looked up from germline, CDR1 is MNHEY and CDR2 is SMNVEV (reference sequence). The ends were cut back, 8 bases at V and 5 bases at J, with 33 bases in the middle. This CDR3 region has 20 residues. As DNA, the CDR3 is TGTGCCAGCTCCGACAGGGGGAAGACGTTTGCGGGGGGGCGAACCGGGGAGCTGTTTTTT. Protein sequence: CASSDRGKTFAGGRTGELFF.

The chain carries TRBV19 and TRBJ2-2; D remains ambiguous. V was cut by 5 bases and J by 7 bases, with 11 bases left in between. The germline V gene encodes CDR1 LNHDA and CDR2 SQIVND (reference sequence). The CDR3 runs 13 residues. CDR3 sequence: CASSSSGFGELFF. The CDR3 DNA follows: TGTGCCAGTAGTTCTTCGGGTTTCGGGGAGCTGTTTTTT. Looking up the rest from reference TRBV19 and TRBJ2-2 gives the full variable domain: DGGITQSPKYLFRKEGQNVTLSCEQNLNHDAMYWYRQDPGQGLRLIYYSQIVNDFQKGDIAEGYSVSREKKESFPLTVTSAQKNPTAFYLCASSSSGFGELFFGEGSRLTVL.

This chain uses TRBV5-6 with TRBJ2-3; 11 bases match TRBD2. The CDR3 sequence is 14 residues long. V shed 3 bases, J shed 4 bases, and the junction held 1 base outside the gene matches. CDR1 is SGHDT, CDR2 YYEEEE, per germline. The CDR3: CASSYSGGADTQYF. CDR3 bases: TGTGCCAGCAGCTATAGCGGGGGGGCAGATACGCAGTATTTT.

There are a few counts of this clone. The chain recombines TRBV10-3 with TRBJ1-5; 7 bases agree with TRBD1. The CDR3 spans 14 residues. Germline-derived CDR1 and CDR2 are ENHRY and SYGVKD. V lost 2 bases to trimming and J lost 3 bases; unmatched junction nucleotides: 1. CDR3 nucleotide sequence: TGTGCCATCAGTGAGGGGACAGACAATCAGCCCCAGCATTTT. It translates to CAISEGTDNQPQHF.

The rearrangement uses TRBV7-9 and TRBJ2-1; possibly TRBD2 for D (5 bases). V was cut by 1 base and J by 9 bases, with 19 bases left in between. CDR1 is SEHNR, CDR2 FQNEAQ, per germline (reference sequence). This CDR3 has 16 residues. The CDR3 sequence is CASSLEGGGWVSEQFF. In nucleotides, the CDR3 is TGTGCCAGCAGCTTAGAAGGAGGTGGTTGGGTTAGTGAGCAGTTCTTC.

V is TRBV5-1 and J is TRBJ1-3, with 8 nucleotides matching TRBD1. The CDR3 is 19 residues long. The V gene end was trimmed by 6 bases and the J gene end by 2 bases; junction bases not matched to a gene: 19. Germline assignment: CDR1 SGHRS and CDR2 YFSETQ. This CDR3 is CASILGGQVRGLPGNTIYF. CDR3 bases: TGCGCCAGCATTTTAGGGGGACAGGTGAGGGGATTACCTGGAAACACCATATATTTT.

V is TRBV24-1 and J is TRBJ1-2; 8 nucleotides line up with TRBD1. Germline V gene sequence: CDR1 KGHDR, CDR2 SFDVKD. J was trimmed by 6 bases and V by 5 bases; bases with no gene match: 4. The CDR3 has 13 amino acids. The CDR3 loop is CATSGETGDGYTF. The CDR3 DNA reads as TGTGCCACCAGTGGAGAGACAGGGGATGGCTACACCTTC.

The J gene is TRBJ2-3, the V gene TRBV6-5; 9 bases match TRBD2. This CDR3 is built from 13 residues. CDR1 and CDR2 (germline): MNHEY, SVGAGI. V trimming: 7 bases; J trimming: 6 bases; junction bases outside the gene matches: 5. CDR3 in amino acids: CASNGGGADTQYF. Written as DNA, the CDR3 is TGTGCCAGCAATGGCGGGGGGGCCGATACGCAGTATTTT.

V gene TRBV12-3 or TRBV12-4 combines with J gene TRBJ1-1; D call uncertain. Deletions cut 4 bases from V and 4 bases from J, with 10 bases between. The CDR3 consists of 13 residues. CDR3 coding DNA: TGTGCCAGCAGTTCTTTTCCCCGCACTGAAGCTTTCTTT. Protein product: CASSSFPRTEAFF.

The chain is built from TRBV15 and TRBJ1-3, with D hard to call. Between the trimmed V and J ends, which lost 0 bases and 5 bases, there was a span of 5 bases. Per the germline V gene, CDR1 is LNHNV and CDR2 is YYDKDF (reference sequence). The CDR3 is 13 amino acids. CDR3 nucleotide sequence: TGTGCCACCAGCAGAGATCAAAGAAACACCATATATTTT. Translated: CATSRDQRNTIYF.

The count of this clone is one. The V gene is TRBV10-3, the J gene TRBJ1-2; 11 nucleotides agree with TRBD1. Trimming took 4 bases from V and 7 from J; bases not matched to a gene: 8. This CDR3 contains 15 residues. The V gene's germline CDR1 is ENHRY and CDR2 SYGVKD. The CDR3 nucleotides are TGTGCCATCAGTGGGACAGGGGGCAAGGTCGGTGGCTACACCTTC. Translation: CAISGTGGKVGGYTF.

The V and J genes are TRBV5-6 and TRBJ1-6; D is possibly TRBD1 (6 bases). Per germline, CDR1 SGHDT and CDR2 YYEEEE. The CDR3 runs 16 residues. The V gene lost 4 bases and the J gene lost 5 bases, with 16 bases spanning the gap. DNA for the CDR3: TGTGCCAGCAGCCGAGGGGGGGTGGATAATAATTCACCCCTCCACTTT. Protein product: CASSRGGVDNNSPLHF.

This clone was seen a single time. The chain couples TRBV7-9 to TRBJ2-3; the match to TRBD1 covers 11 bases. Germline CDR1 is SEHNR and CDR2 is FQNEAQ (reference sequence). Trimming at V came to 7 bases and at J to 5 bases, leaving 11 bases not matched to a gene. This CDR3 has 16 residues. The CDR3 reads CASTHGGQGARDTQYF. CDR3 in DNA: TGTGCCAGCACCCATGGCGGACAGGGGGCGCGAGATACGCAGTATTTT.